A single T cell receptor (beta chain) is shown here with its context. Profiled with immunoSEQ multiplex PCR; TCRdb holds only in-frame clones, not every one. In the table there are around 56,000 clones, 92% of which are singletons. This CDR3 region has 18 residues. The trim removed 7 bases at V and 2 bases at J, leaving 11 bases unmatched. In germline, CDR1 is MDHEN, CDR2 SYDVKM. The data were taken from a study of T cell changes during pregnancy in multiple sclerosis. The TCR was taken from a female donor in good health, enrolled as a control in a pregnancy study. This rearrangement joins TRBV28 to TRBJ2-3; 14 positions agree with TRBD2. The sample here was peripheral blood, taken in the third trimester of pregnancy. DNA of the CDR3: TGTGCCAGCAAAAAGTTCGGGACTAGCGGGGGCCTCACAGATACGCAGTATTTT. Protein product: CASKKFGTSGGLTDTQYF.